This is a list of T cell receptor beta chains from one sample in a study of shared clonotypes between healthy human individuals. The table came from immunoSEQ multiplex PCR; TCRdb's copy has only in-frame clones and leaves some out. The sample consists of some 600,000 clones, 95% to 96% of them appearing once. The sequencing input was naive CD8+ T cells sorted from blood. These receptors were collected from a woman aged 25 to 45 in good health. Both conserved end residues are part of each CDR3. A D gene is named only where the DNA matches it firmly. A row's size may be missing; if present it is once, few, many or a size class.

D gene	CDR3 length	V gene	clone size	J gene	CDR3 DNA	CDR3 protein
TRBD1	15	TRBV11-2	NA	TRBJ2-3	TGTGCCAGCACCTCTTCCGGGACAGAGTCAGATACGCAGTATTTT	CASTSSGTESDTQYF
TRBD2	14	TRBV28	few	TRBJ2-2	TGTGCCAGCAGGGCAGCGGGAGGGGTCGGGGAGCTGTTTTTT	CASRAAGGVGELFF
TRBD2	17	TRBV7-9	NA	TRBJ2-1	TGTGCCAGCAGCTTTCCCTCACTAGCGGGGGTATACAATGAGCAGTTCTTC	CASSFPSLAGVYNEQFF
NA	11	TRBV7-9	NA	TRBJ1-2	TGTGCCACATGGACAGTTAGAGGCTACACCTTC	CATWTVRGYTF
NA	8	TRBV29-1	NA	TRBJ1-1	TGCAGCGTTTCTGAAGCTTTCTTT	CSVSEAFF
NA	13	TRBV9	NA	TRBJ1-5	TGTGCCAGCAGCGACACGGGCAATCAGCCCCAGCATTTT	CASSDTGNQPQHF
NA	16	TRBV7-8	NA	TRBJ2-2	TGTGCCAGCAGCTTATTGGATTCCGCGAACACCGGGGAGCTGTTTTTT	CASSLLDSANTGELFF
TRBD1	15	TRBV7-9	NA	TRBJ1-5	TGTGCCAGCTCGACAGGGAAAGGGGGCAATCAGCCCCAGCATTTT	CASSTGKGGNQPQHF
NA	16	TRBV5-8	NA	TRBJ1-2	TGTGCCAGCCCGATCGAGGCACCCCTTGGGTACTATGGCTACACCTTC	CASPIEAPLGYYGYTF
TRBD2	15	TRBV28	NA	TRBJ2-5	TGTGCCAGCAGACCTCGACTAGCGGACCAAGAGACCCAGTACTTC	CASRPRLADQETQYF
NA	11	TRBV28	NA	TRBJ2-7	TGTGCCAGCAGTTTGACTTACGAGCAGTACTTC	CASSLTYEQYF
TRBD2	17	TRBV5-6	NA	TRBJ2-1	TGTGCCAGCAGCTCCTTCTATAGCGGGAGGGCCTACAATGAGCAGTTCTTC	CASSSFYSGRAYNEQFF
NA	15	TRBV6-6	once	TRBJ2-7	TGTGCCAGCAGTTACGAGGCGGGAACTGCCTACGAGCAGTACTTC	CASSYEAGTAYEQYF
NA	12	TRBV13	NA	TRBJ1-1	TGTGCCAGCAGCTATCTGAACACTGAAGCTTTCTTT	CASSYLNTEAFF
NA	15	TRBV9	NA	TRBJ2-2	TGTGCCAGCAGCGTAGGAGGGATCAGGACCGGGGAGCTGTTTTTT	CASSVGGIRTGELFF
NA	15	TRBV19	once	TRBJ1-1	TGTGCCAGTAGTATCCAATTTGCGGGGAACACTGAAGCTTTCTTT	CASSIQFAGNTEAFF
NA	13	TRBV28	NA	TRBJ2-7	TGTGCCAGCATGTTAGGTCGCACCTACGAGCAGTACTTC	CASMLGRTYEQYF
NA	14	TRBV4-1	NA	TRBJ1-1	TGCGCCAGCAGCCGAAGAGGGGAGGGACATGAAGCTTTCTTT	CASSRRGEGHEAFF
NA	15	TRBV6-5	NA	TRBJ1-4	TGTGCCAGCAGTTACTCTGGGGGCGTCGGTGAAAAACTGTTTTTT	CASSYSGGVGEKLFF
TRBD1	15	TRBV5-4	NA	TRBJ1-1	TGTGCCAGCAGCTTGGGGGACAGGAAGAACACTGAAGCTTTCTTT	CASSLGDRKNTEAFF
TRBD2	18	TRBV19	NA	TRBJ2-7	TGTGCCAGTAGTTTTCGTACGTGGCGGGAGGCTTCCTCCTACGAGCAGTACTTC	CASSFRTWREASSYEQYF
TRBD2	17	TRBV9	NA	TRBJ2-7	TGTGCCAGCAGCGTAGGACGGAGACTAGCGGGAGACCCCGAGCAGTACTTC	CASSVGRRLAGDPEQYF
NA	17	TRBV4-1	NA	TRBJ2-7	TGCGCCAGCAGCCAAAAACCCCCGGACGTAGGATCCTACGAGCAGTACTTC	CASSQKPPDVGSYEQYF
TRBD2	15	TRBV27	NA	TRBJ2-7	TGTGCCAGCAGTCAATTAGCGGGAGTCTCGAAAGAGCAGTACTTC	CASSQLAGVSKEQYF
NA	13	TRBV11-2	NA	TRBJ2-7	TGTGCCAGCAGCCCCGGGTTGGCCTACGAGCAGTACTTC	CASSPGLAYEQYF
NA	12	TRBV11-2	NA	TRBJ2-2	TGTGCCAGCAGCTTAGACGCCGGGGAGCTGTTTTTT	CASSLDAGELFF
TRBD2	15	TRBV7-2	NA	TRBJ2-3	TGTGCCAGCAGCTTAATAGCGGGGACCGCAGATACGCAGTATTTT	CASSLIAGTADTQYF
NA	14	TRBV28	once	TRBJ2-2	TGTGCCAGCAGTTCGGGATCGGGCACCGGGGAGCTGTTTTTT	CASSSGSGTGELFF
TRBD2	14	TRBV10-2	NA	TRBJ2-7	TGCGCCAGCAGTGAGGGGACTAGCGGGAGAGAGCAGTACTTC	CASSEGTSGREQYF
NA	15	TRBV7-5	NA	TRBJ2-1	TGTGTCAGAAGCTTACAGGAAAACTCCTACAATGAGCAGTTCTTC	CVRSLQENSYNEQFF
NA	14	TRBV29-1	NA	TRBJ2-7	TGCAGCGCCGACACCTCCCCCAGCTCCTACGAGCAGTACTTC	CSADTSPSSYEQYF
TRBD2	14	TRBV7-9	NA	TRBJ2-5	TGTGCCAGCAGCGACGGGAGGGCCAAAGAGACCCAGTACTTC	CASSDGRAKETQYF
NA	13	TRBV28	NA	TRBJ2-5	TGTGCCAGCAGCCCGGCACTCCAAGAGACCCAGTACTTC	CASSPALQETQYF
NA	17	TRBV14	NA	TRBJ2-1	TGTGCCAACCGTGGCTATCGACTAGATGGAGTCGGCAATGAGCAGTTCTTC	CANRGYRLDGVGNEQFF
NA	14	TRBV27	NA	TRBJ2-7	TGTGCCAGCAGTTTACGGGACGGTACCTACGAGCAGTACTTC	CASSLRDGTYEQYF
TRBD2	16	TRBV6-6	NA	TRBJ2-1	TGTGCCAGCAGTCCTACTAGCGGGAGGACCCACAATGAGCAGTTCTTC	CASSPTSGRTHNEQFF
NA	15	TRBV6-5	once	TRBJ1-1	TGTGCCAGCAGTTATGACAGCAGCATGAACACTGAAGCTTTCTTT	CASSYDSSMNTEAFF
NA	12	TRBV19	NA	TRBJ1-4	TGTGCCAGTAGTACCGCGAATGAAAAACTGTTTTTT	CASSTANEKLFF
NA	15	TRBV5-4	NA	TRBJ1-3	TGTGCCAGCAGCTGGGACACTAGGGCTGGAAACACCATATATTTT	CASSWDTRAGNTIYF
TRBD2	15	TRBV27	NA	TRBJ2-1	TGTGCCAGCAGAGTGGAGCGGGAGATAGTCGATGAGCAGTTCTTC	CASRVEREIVDEQFF
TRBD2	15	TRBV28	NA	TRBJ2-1	TGTGCCAGCAGTTTACTAGCGGGAACGCACAATGAGCAGTTCTTC	CASSLLAGTHNEQFF
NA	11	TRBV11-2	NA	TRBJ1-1	TGTGCCAGCAGCTTAGGCAGTGAAGCTTTCTTT	CASSLGSEAFF
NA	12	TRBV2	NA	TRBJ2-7	TGTGCCAGCACCTTACTAGAGTACGAGCAGTACTTC	CASTLLEYEQYF
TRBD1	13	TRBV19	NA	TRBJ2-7	TGTGCCAGCAGACCCGGGACAGGGACGGAGCAGTACTTC	CASRPGTGTEQYF